These 21 T cell receptor beta chains originate from one sample sequenced in a study of tumor-infiltrating lymphocytes in primary liver carcinoma. Blood RNA originated from unsorted whole blood, with germline DNA additionally extracted. TCR beta cDNA came from around 0.5 ug total RNA, primed with a constant-region primer. Three rounds of nested multiplex PCR with slightly modified ARM-PCR produced TCR beta libraries. TRBV1-TRBV30 forward primers and a C-beta reverse primer were used in the first two PCR rounds, which each ran for about 9 cycles. One entry per CDR3 protein results from TCRdb running MiXCR on the multiplex PCR reads. Among approximately 330,000 distinct CDR3 sequences listed, 65% were seen once. The sample consisted of peripheral blood. These receptors were collected from a middle-aged man with primary liver carcinoma and hepatitis B virus infection.

Of note for this clonotype: This CDR3 fails to terminate in the conserved phenylalanine or tryptophan, so it likely reflects a read error. The genes are TRBV6-6 and TRBJ2-4; TRBD1 matches at 8 bases. CDR3 length: 15 amino acids. Germline CDR1 is MNHNY and CDR2 is SVGAGI (reference sequence). J gave up 1 base and V 6 bases, and 5 bases lay outside the gene matches. CDR3 amino acids: CASSHGQGAKNIQYL. The CDR3 DNA follows: TGTGCCAGCAGCCATGGACAGGGCGCCAAAAACATTCAGTACTTA.

The rearrangement links TRBV4-3 to TRBJ2-1; 8 positions agree with TRBD2. The length of the CDR3 is 19 residues. Looked up from germline, CDR1 is LGHNA and CDR2 is YSLEER. V was clipped by 1 base and J by 6 bases; unmatched bases: 17. Written as DNA, the CDR3 is TGCGCCAGCAGCCAAGCTATGTGGACTAGCTGGAGGGCCGGCAATGAGCAGTTCTTC. Encoded protein: CASSQAMWTSWRAGNEQFF.

In the case of this clonotype: Germline and junction disagree at one end, which may indicate a read error. The V call is TRBV6-6, the J call TRBJ1-5; D is ambiguous. This CDR3 spans 14 amino acids. CDR1 and CDR2 from the germline V gene are MNHNY and SVGAGI (reference sequence). The CDR3 DNA follows: TGTGCCATCAGTTACTCGAACGGAAATCAGCCCCAGCATTTT. Its protein is CAISYSNGNQPQHF.

This clonotype was seen ten or more times. The V call is TRBV4-1, the J call TRBJ2-1; maybe TRBD1 (8 bases). The CDR3 extends over 15 amino acids. V was trimmed by 0 bases and J by 9 bases, leaving 15 bases between them. The V gene's germline CDR1 is MGHRA and CDR2 YSYEKL. The CDR3, as DNA: TGCGCCAGCAGCCAAGATAACAGGGGGGGAGCTGAGCAGTTCTTC. The encoded protein is CASSQDNRGGAEQFF.

Turning to this clonotype: This CDR3 is missing its conserved last phenylalanine or tryptophan, likely due to a read error. This chain links TRBV5-1 with TRBJ2-1; 9 nucleotides agree with TRBD1. The germline V gene has CDR1 SGHRS and CDR2 YFSETQ. The V and J ends lost 4 bases and 5 bases, in that order; junction bases with no gene match: 7. This CDR3 is built from 15 residues. The CDR3 coding sequence is TGCGCCAGCAGCGGAGGGACAGGGAGCGACAATGAGCAGTTCATC. It is translated as CASSGGTGSDNEQFI.

Notes on this clonotype: A much larger clone is a single base away; this may be a read error. CDR3 sequence: CASSQTGGRTDTQYF. CDR3 in DNA: TGTGCCAGCAGCCAGACAGGGGGCAGGACAGATACGCAGTATTTT. The chain has TRBV12-3 or TRBV12-4 and TRBJ2-3; 10 positions agree with TRBD1. The CDR3 extends over 15 amino acids. Losses at the gene ends were 6 bases for V and 3 bases for J; bases not matched to a gene: 6.

This clonotype was recorded many times. The rearrangement links TRBV6-2 or TRBV6-3 to TRBJ2-7, with D maybe TRBD1 (6 bases). The V and J ends lost 4 bases and 0 bases respectively, with 10 bases between them. Germline V gene sequence: CDR1 MNHEY, CDR2 SVGEGT. The CDR3 consists of 14 residues. The DNA for the CDR3 is TGTGCCAGCAGTTCAGAAGGGGGCTCCTACGAGCAGTACTTC. Protein product: CASSSEGGSYEQYF.

The table lists this clonotype with a few counts. A read error is possible here, since a much larger clone lies one base away. The chain carries TRBV29-1 and TRBJ1-3; D gene uncertain. V was cut by 5 bases and J by 5 bases, with 13 bases left in between. The CDR3 runs 13 residues. Germline CDR1 reads SQVTM; CDR2 reads ANQGSEA. CDR3 coding DNA: TGCAGCGTTAGTTCGGGTATCCGAAACACCATATATTTT. Protein product: CSVSSGIRNTIYF.

Details on this clonotype: An end of the junction differs from the germline gene, which may be a read error. The rearrangement links TRBV6-5 to TRBJ1-4; TRBD1 might be the D (5 bases). The CDR3 consists of 14 residues. Germline-derived CDR1 and CDR2 are MNHEY and SVGAGI. The CDR3 nucleotides are TGTGCCAGCAGCCATCGAAGGGGTAACGAAAAACTGCTTTTT. This encodes CASSHRRGNEKLLF.

V and J are TRBV5-1 and TRBJ2-2, with a weak D call TRBD1 (6 bases). The V gene lost 3 bases and the J gene lost 7 bases, with 16 bases spanning the gap. The CDR3 covers 15 residues. Per germline, CDR1 SGHRS and CDR2 YFSETQ. CDR3 DNA sequence: TGCGCCAGCAGCTCTTCAGGGGAAAGTCACGGGGAGCTGTTTTTT. Amino acid sequence: CASSSSGESHGELFF.

This clonotype was seen a few times. The rearrangement uses TRBV15 and TRBJ2-6; 9 bases align to TRBD1. The junction had 7 bases not matched to a gene; V was cut back by 7 bases and J by 0 bases. The germline V gene encodes CDR1 LNHNV and CDR2 YYDKDF (reference sequence). This CDR3 region has 17 residues. The CDR3: CATTQDRGDSGANVLTF. The CDR3 DNA sequence: TGTGCCACCACTCAGGACAGGGGAGACTCTGGGGCCAACGTCCTGACTTTC.

Comment on this clonotype: No conserved phenylalanine or tryptophan ends this CDR3, so it is likely a read error. The V and J genes are TRBV12-3 or TRBV12-4 and TRBJ2-7, with 9 positions matching TRBD2. The trim removed 7 bases at V and 2 bases at J, leaving 9 bases unmatched. The CDR3 contains 15 residues. CDR3 protein: CASTKTSGRTYEQYL. DNA for the CDR3: TGTGCCAGCACCAAGACTAGCGGCAGGACCTACGAGCAGTACTTA.

This clonotype appeared once. The chain couples TRBV20-1 to TRBJ1-2; D remains ambiguous. Trimming left V 0 bases short and J 4 bases short, with 9 bases between. Germline assignment: CDR1 DFQATT and CDR2 SNEGSKA (reference sequence). The CDR3 covers 13 residues. The CDR3 coding sequence is TGCAGTGCTAGAGATACCAGTAGCTATGGCTACACCTTC. Encoded protein: CSARDTSSYGYTF.

This clonotype came up once. At one of its ends the junction is not consistent with the germline gene, which may arise from a read error. The chain employs TRBV4-1 and TRBJ2-7; TRBD1 agrees at 7 bases. Germline V lookup: CDR1 MGHRA, CDR2 YSYEKL. The CDR3 is made up of 15 amino acids. The CDR3 loop is CATSPRIGQANEQYF. The CDR3, as DNA: TGCGCCACCAGCCCTAGGATTGGACAGGCCAACGAGCAGTACTTC.

A single count supports this clonotype. A much larger clone is a single base away; this may be a read error. The rearrangement joins TRBV6-1 to TRBJ2-2, with unresolved D. The germline V gene encodes CDR1 MNHNS and CDR2 SASEGT. The CDR3 runs to 15 residues. The V end lost 4 bases, the J end lost 1 base, and 10 bases lay between the germline ends. The CDR3 spells CASSVARGNTGELFF. In nucleotides, the CDR3 is TGTGCCAGCAGTGTAGCTCGAGGGAACACCGGGGAGCTGTTTTTT.

This clonotype was seen only a few times. The chain recombines TRBV30 with TRBJ2-1; TRBD1 is a possible D gene (6 bases). The length of the CDR3 is 14 residues. V was pared by 4 bases and J by 0 bases, with 10 bases between. CDR1 and CDR2 from the germline V gene are GTSNPN and SVGIG (reference sequence). CDR3: CAWTIQGSYNEQFF. CDR3 bases: TGTGCCTGGACCATACAGGGCTCCTACAATGAGCAGTTCTTC.

The chain employs TRBV28 and TRBJ1-2; D is uncertain. Germline CDR1 reads MDHEN; CDR2 reads SYDVKM. The V and J ends lost 6 bases and 8 bases respectively, with 13 bases between them. The length of the CDR3 is 12 residues. The CDR3 DNA follows: TGTGCCAGCAGCTACTACAGCGGGGGCTACACCTTC. This codes for CASSYYSGGYTF.

Concerning this clonotype itself: A much larger clone differs by one base, so this may be a read error. The chain uses TRBV6-2 or TRBV6-3 and TRBJ2-7; D call uncertain. V lost 11 bases to trimming and J lost 3 bases, with 14 bases between them. Germline assignment: CDR1 MNHEY and CDR2 SVGEGT. The CDR3 is 12 amino acids. The CDR3 protein is CAYKTVHYEQYF. For the CDR3, the DNA is TGTGCCTACAAGACGGTGCACTACGAGCAGTACTTC.

The V gene is TRBV6-5, the J gene TRBJ1-4, with D uncertain. Germline V lookup: CDR1 MNHEY, CDR2 SVGAGI. V was trimmed by 0 bases and J by 5 bases, leaving 19 bases between them. The length of the CDR3 is 18 residues. The CDR3: CASSYSWISAQGNEKLFF. CDR3 DNA: TGTGCCAGCAGTTACTCGTGGATTTCGGCTCAAGGCAATGAAAAACTGTTTTTT.

The chain joins TRBV4-1 to TRBJ2-7, with TRBD1 matching over 7 bases. Trimming cost V 0 bases and J 6 bases; bases outside gene matches: 11. Germline lookup yields CDR1 MGHRA and CDR2 YSYEKL. The CDR3 loop spans 16 amino acids. The CDR3 is CASSQEPWDSVFEQYF. The CDR3 nucleotides are TGCGCCAGCAGCCAAGAACCCTGGGACAGCGTCTTCGAGCAGTACTTC.

In its sample, this clonotype was seen once. This CDR3 fails to terminate in the conserved phenylalanine or tryptophan, so it likely reflects a read error. The DNA is omitted, as the CDR3 cannot be located on it reliably, and the CDR3 follows TCRdb's listing. This sequence joins TRBV11-2 and TRBJ2-1; TRBD2, as called in the table, went unchecked against the DNA. Germline V gene sequence: CDR1 SGHAT, CDR2 FQNNGV. The CDR3 comprises 14 residues, both ends counted. CDR3 protein: CVSSLYRLVSEQLY.